This T cell receptor (beta chain) was sequenced in a study of cytomegalovirus exposure and HLA in healthy donors. Overall study results and limits: Cytomegalovirus-associated TCR beta chains were listed, numbering over 150. According to an earlier analysis, most TCR beta V segments yielded productive rearrangements about 90% or about 30% of the time. By HLA locus, TCR association rates varied in a later analysis, with DRB1 showing the most and HLA-C the fewest. A later analysis found most CMV-associated TCR beta chains apparently HLA-restricted.

Amplification used 60 Vbeta primers and 13 Jbeta primers. The assay was immunoSEQ multiplex PCR, and TCRdb's table has in-frame clones only and misses some. The sample comprises roughly 160,000 clones, roughly nine tenths of which are singletons, and over 0.8% rests with the top ten. Details on this clone: Its target is unknown.

V was cut by 8 bases and J by 4 bases, with 17 bases left in between. Germline V lookup: CDR1 MNHNY, CDR2 SVGAGI (reference sequence). The CDR3 extends over 14 amino acids. The receptor was isolated from a woman under 40 in good health and CMV-seronegative. The V call is TRBV6-6, the J call TRBJ1-1; D is unresolved. The source material was PBMCs. The CDR3 DNA reads TGTGCCAGCTCCTCGGGAGGGTTTGTCACTGAAGCTTTCTTT. Translation: CASSSGGFVTEAFF.